This entry features one T cell receptor (beta chain) sequence. Per the original methods: Amplification from reference gene primers served as the basis for estimated nucleated cell counts. The protocol was immunoSEQ multiplex PCR, while the TCRdb copy is restricted to in-frame clones and leaves out a portion. Clone size and the V and J calls come from that table; the DNA yielded D and trimming. The sample consists of about 120,000 clones, around 89% of them appearing once. The data belong to a study of blood T cell repertoires in COVID-19. At the level of the study: Donors in the United States, Italy and Spain gave samples during acute or convalescent COVID-19. T cells, B-cell-depleted T cells, or PBMCs provided the cDNA or gDNA that served as material.

CDR3 length equals 15 residues. V was clipped by 4 bases and J by 3 bases, with 17 bases between them. Germline-derived CDR1 and CDR2 are SGDLS and YYNGEE. The sequence was collected from a man in his 70s with active or convalescent COVID-19. J is TRBJ2-7 and V is TRBV9; possibly TRBD1 for D (7 bases). Sequenced material: peripheral blood. CDR3 region: CASSSGGTDFYEQYF. The CDR3 DNA reads as TGTGCCAGCAGCTCCGGCGGGACAGACTTCTACGAGCAGTACTTC.